Below, one T cell receptor beta chain is given with its context. This clonotype has a handful of counts. There is no known antigen for this receptor. A much more abundant neighbour one base away suggests this may be a read error. The method was multiplex PCR. Sequencing took place on an Illumina HiSeq 4000. CDR3 regions were amplified by Arm-PCR with iRepertoire HTBI primers to construct TCR beta libraries. Before sequencing, the PCR products underwent gel purification. Under the source paper's analysis protocol: Across samples, roughly 60 TRBV and roughly 15 TRBJ segments were identified and used for gene usage analysis of CDR3 amino acid clonotypes. COPE and FqMerger were used to merge the filtered high-quality paired reads into contigs. BLAST was used to align contigs to IMGT TRBV, TRBD and TRBJ reference genes, with CDR3 defined following IMGT. Any clonotype with a frequency above 0.1% was classified as a highly expanded clone. Shannon entropy served as the measure of repertoire diversity, while the Gini coefficient captured V-J evenness. Clonotypes shared by more than one individual were considered public. TCRdb reran the public reads through fastp at Q25 and MiXCR, keeping productive beta chains. Records with the same CDR3 protein are collapsed into one entry carrying the most frequent genes and DNA. These V and J calls are TCRdb output, not the study's own analysis. The sample records 550,000 or so distinct CDR3 sequences, around 13% of which are singletons. The top ten constitute 7.5% to 9% of the sample.

The sample's time point, from its label and the paper: newly diagnosed GD, antithyroid drugs for less than 3 months. For both TCR sequencing and RNA sequencing, RNA was extracted from PBMCs using TRIzol. Graves' disease was diagnosed according to American Thyroid Association guidelines. Patients for the study were recruited at an endocrinology department in Xi'an, China. Each patient gave about 9.1 milliliters of peripheral blood, collected in an EDTA anticoagulant tube. Ficoll Paque Plus density gradient separation was used to isolate PBMCs, and no further T cell sorting was done. An Agilent 2100 Bioanalyzer and agarose gel were used to assess RNA quality, and a NanoDrop 2000 was used to measure RNA concentration. This specimen belongs to a study of regulatory T cells in long-lasting Graves disease (dated by TCRdb to about 2021). Notes on the research overall: Antithyroid drugs had been taken for less than 3 months by newly diagnosed Graves' disease patients. Peripheral blood TCR sequencing and RNA sequencing compared persistent Graves' disease patients with newly diagnosed Graves' disease patients. A total of some 33 samples were covered by TCR sequencing, comprising some 13 persistent and around 20 newly diagnosed Graves' disease patients. The study was registered as a clinical trial and conducted in China. The paper as a whole reports these results and caveats: The authors acknowledged the small sample size as a limitation that may reduce accuracy. Preferential use of TRBV28, TRBJ1-2 and TRBJ2-5 was observed in persistent disease, whereas TRBV20-1 and TRBJ2-1 were favored in newly diagnosed disease. A larger number of public clonotypes was shared among persistent patients (fewer than 3,000) than among newly diagnosed patients (around 970). Only the TCR beta chain was sequenced and analyzed. Compared with newly diagnosed patients, persistent Graves' disease patients had lower TCR Shannon entropy and fewer highly expanded clones, which suggests clonal expansion. Because the primary lesion, thyroid tissue, could not be accessed, the study looked at peripheral blood alone.

V loses 1 base, J loses 2 bases, and the germline ends lie 12 bases apart. The CDR3 numbers 15 residues from cysteine through phenylalanine. Only the CDR3 DNA stays, 45 bases, in frame from base 1. CDR1 and CDR2 were assigned from the germline V gene as SNHLY and FYNNEI. In addition, the sample was reused for a study of T cells in Graves' hyperthyroidism and ophthalmopathy. As described in the second report: Stable Graves' hyperthyroidism was defined as the absence of progression to ophthalmopathy over 18 months of follow-up. Hyperthyroidism patients were newly diagnosed, had a disease duration of under 2 months, and were aged 18 to 65 years. The study excluded patients with uncontrolled infections, other autoimmune diseases, pregnancy or lactation. Diagnoses were based on clinical symptoms, serum thyroxine and TRAb, thyroid ultrasound and orbital computed tomography. A first-round RT-PCR of the TCR CDR3 used the HTBI primer set with the Qiagen OneStep RT-PCR kit. Most expanded thyroid clonotypes (frequency above 0.001) were also found in blood, which suggests that blood repertoires may mirror thyroid immune responses. A 13 V-J signature model separated ophthalmopathy from stable hyperthyroidism, with over 85% sensitivity and 81% to 83% specificity in cross-validation and 80%/75% in testing. In validation, the model predicted progression to ophthalmopathy with 55% to 71% sensitivity and approximately 74% specificity, a median of 6.5 months before onset. To identify TCR V-J signatures that set the groups apart, the researchers used a discovery cohort of about a hundred patients, made up of 40 to 45 with Graves' ophthalmopathy and approximately 57 with stable Graves' hyperthyroidism. Prospective prediction of ophthalmopathy was tested in an independent validation cohort of 18 hyperthyroidism patients and 15 to 17 patients who later progressed to ophthalmopathy. The roughly 100 discovery patients were randomly divided into training and test sets at a 7:3 ratio. The study also compared thyroid tissue and blood T-cell repertoires from several Graves' hyperthyroidism patients. After sampling, hyperthyroidism patients received methimazole starting at 30 mg daily, and ophthalmopathy patients received high-dose intravenous methylprednisolone. A second multiplex PCR round built the libraries, followed by size selection and purification. Libraries were sequenced paired-end with 100 bp reads on an Illumina HiSeq2000. SOAPnuke was used to process the raw data, throwing out any read that contained adapters or uncalled bases, had a mean Phred below 15, or lacked an exact constant-primer or identifier match. COPE v1.2.5 was used to merge high-quality paired reads, and clonotypes were defined as unique nucleotide sequences. MiTCR v1.1 was used to align the clonotypes against IMGT TRBV, TRBD and TRBJ reference segments. The analysis was restricted to V-J combinations with a frequency above 0.0001, which together covered just over 98% of the repertoires. A TCS score was defined as the ratio of F50 (clonal expansion) to E x V (chaos), with BLOSUM62-based TCRdist applied between CDR3 peptides within each V-J. Welch's t-statistics and random forest reduced approximately 520 V-J features to 10 to 15, which were used in a naive Bayes classifier (R e1071). Sample size was not statistically predetermined, and blinding of investigators to group allocation was not performed. The paper reports TCR Vbeta CDR3 sequencing of about 140 peripheral blood samples: some 44 ophthalmopathy, over 70 hyperthyroidism and roughly 17 progressor patients.

This sequence was found in a woman younger than 45 with Graves disease. Donor details come from another sample of the same person, matched by shared clones. The chain couples TRBV2 to TRBJ2-7; the D gene is not confidently resolved. The sequencing here drew on peripheral blood mononuclear cells (PBMCs), taken at new diagnosis, from a patient treated with antithyroid drugs. The DNA reads TGTGCCAGCAGTGAAGGGGGTCTAATCACCTACGAGCAGTACTTC. This is translated as CASSEGGLITYEQYF. Where the CDR3 stops, the reference TRBV2 and TRBJ2-7 genes take over; the full variable domain is EPEVTQTPSHQVTQMGQEVILRCVPISNHLYFYWYRQILGQKVEFLVSFYNNEISEKSEIFDDQFSVERPDGSNFTLKIRSTKLEDSAMYFCASSEGGLITYEQYFGPGTRLTVT.